The entry that follows covers one T cell receptor beta chain sequence. The antigen is not known. TCRdb processed the RT-PCR reads anew with MiXCR; each CDR3 protein has one entry. The sample lists a few hundred thousand distinct CDR3 sequences; over 9.5% were seen once. This entry belongs to a study of response to subunit inactivated influenza vaccine. Study outcomes and limitations: Authors suggested each seasonal flu vaccination may recruit only limited numbers of new T cells.

This CDR3 has 13 residues. Germline V gives CDR1 SGHTS, CDR2 YDEGEE. V dropped 2 bases and J dropped 4 bases, with 10 bases sitting between them. The starting material was PBMCs from blood, obtained about 40 days after vaccination. This rearrangement joins TRBV5-8 to TRBJ2-7; the D is unclear. The receptor's source is a man over 45 who received an inactivated influenza vaccine. DNA of the CDR3: TGTGCCAGCAGCTTAAAGGCCGGATACGAGCAGTACTTC. It codes for CASSLKAGYEQYF. Full variable domain (missing parts from reference TRBV5-8 and TRBJ2-7): EAGVTQSPTHLIKTRGQQATLRCSPISGHTSVYWYQQALGLGLQFLLWYDEGEERNRGNFPPRFSGRQFPNYSSELNVNALELEDSALYLCASSLKAGYEQYFGPGTRLTVT.